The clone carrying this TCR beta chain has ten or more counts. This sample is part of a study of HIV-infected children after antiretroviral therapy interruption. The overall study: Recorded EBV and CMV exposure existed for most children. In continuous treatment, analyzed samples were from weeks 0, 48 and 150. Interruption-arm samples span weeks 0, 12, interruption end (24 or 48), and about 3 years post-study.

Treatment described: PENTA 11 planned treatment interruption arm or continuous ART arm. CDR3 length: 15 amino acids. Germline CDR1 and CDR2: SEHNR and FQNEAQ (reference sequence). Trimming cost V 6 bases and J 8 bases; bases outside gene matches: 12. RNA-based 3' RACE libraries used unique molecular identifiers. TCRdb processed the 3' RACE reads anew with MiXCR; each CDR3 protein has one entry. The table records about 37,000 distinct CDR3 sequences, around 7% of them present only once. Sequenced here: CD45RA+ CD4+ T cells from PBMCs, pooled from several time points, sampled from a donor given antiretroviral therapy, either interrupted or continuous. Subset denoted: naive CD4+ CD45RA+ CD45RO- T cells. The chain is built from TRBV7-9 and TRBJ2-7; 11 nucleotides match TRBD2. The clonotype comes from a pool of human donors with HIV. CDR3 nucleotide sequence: TGTGCCAGCAGAGCCGGATCTAGCGGGGGGATCAAGCAGTACTTC. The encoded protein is CASRAGSSGGIKQYF.